The entry below describes one T cell receptor (beta chain). The record originates from a study of blood T cell repertoires in COVID-19. Germline CDR1 MNHEY, CDR2 SVGAGI. J gave up 8 bases and V 6 bases, and 10 bases lay outside the gene matches. CDR3 length equals 15 residues. Generated by immunoSEQ multiplex PCR, the TCRdb table keeps only in-frame clones and is missing some. This repertoire shows fewer than 55,000 clones, around four fifths found once; its top ten account for roughly 13%. This chain joins TRBV6-5 and TRBJ1-6; 7 nucleotides agree with TRBD1. The source material was peripheral blood. The receptor was derived from a human donor with acute or convalescent COVID-19. The donor label of this sample is uncertain. The CDR3 here is CASRGGGTDHSPLHF. DNA of the CDR3: TGTGCCAGCAGGGGGGGCGGGACAGATCATTCACCCCTCCACTTT.